A single sample gave rise to the 17 T cell receptor beta chains below, sequenced in a study of T cell changes during pregnancy in multiple sclerosis. Sequencing was performed with immunoSEQ multiplex PCR; in TCRdb, only in-frame clones are kept and a portion is missing. The sample comprises around 50,000 clones, 92% of which are singletons, and around 0.61% rests with the top ten. The sample in question was CD4+ T cells from peripheral blood mononuclear cells, obtained in the third trimester of pregnancy. The receptor source for this set is a female donor with multiple sclerosis, enrolled in a pregnancy study.

The CDR3 sequence is CAISEFDRTREQYF. In DNA, the CDR3 is TGTGCCATCAGTGAGTTCGACCGGACTAGGGAGCAGTACTTC. The chain has TRBV10-3 and TRBJ2-7; TRBD2 agrees at 7 bases. Germline assignment: CDR1 ENHRY and CDR2 SYGVKD. The CDR3 is 14 amino acids. The trim removed 1 base at V and 7 bases at J, leaving 7 bases unmatched.

This clone was seen once. The chain is built from TRBV5-8 and TRBJ2-6; no reliable D call. CDR1 and CDR2 (germline): SGHTS, YDEGEE. The CDR3 length is 15 residues. The ends were cut back, 4 bases at V and 5 bases at J, with 13 bases in the middle. CDR3 amino acids: CASSLQHLRANVLTF. Written as DNA, the CDR3 is TGTGCCAGCAGCCTACAGCACTTAAGGGCCAACGTCCTGACTTTC.

This rearrangement joins TRBV5-1 to TRBJ2-2; D call uncertain. V lost 5 bases to trimming and J lost 0 bases, with 11 bases between them. The CDR3 length is 15 residues. CDR1 and CDR2 (germline): SGHRS, YFSETQ. CDR3 in amino acids: CASRVGPTNTGELFF. The DNA of the CDR3 is TGCGCCAGCAGGGTTGGGCCTACGAACACCGGGGAGCTGTTTTTT.

CDR3 amino acids: CASSWSQETQYF. The CDR3 nucleotides read TGTGCCAGTAGCTGGAGCCAAGAGACCCAGTACTTC. V gene TRBV19 combines with J gene TRBJ2-5; D remains unclear. The length of the CDR3 is 12 residues. The V gene's germline CDR1 is LNHDA and CDR2 SQIVND (reference sequence). The V and J ends lost 6 bases and 1 base respectively, with 6 bases between them.

The chain couples TRBV11-1 to TRBJ2-2, with D possibly being TRBD2 (6 bases). The CDR3 runs to 13 residues. Trimming stripped 4 bases from V and 7 bases from J, with 10 bases between. Germline CDR1 SGHAT, CDR2 FQDESV (reference sequence). The CDR3, as DNA: TGTGCCAGCAGCTCGGGAGTGGTCGGGGAGCTGTTTTTT. Encoded protein: CASSSGVVGELFF. The variable domain in full, with the rest retrieved from reference TRBV11-1 and TRBJ2-2, is EAEVAQSPRYKITEKSQAVAFWCDPISGHATLYWYRQILGQGPELLVQFQDESVVDDSQLPKDRFSAERLKGVDSTLKIQPAELGDSAMYLCASSSGVVGELFFGEGSRLTVL.

The V gene is TRBV5-6, the J gene TRBJ2-7, with 9 bases identical to TRBD1. V lost 2 bases, J lost 7 bases, and 4 bases stayed unmatched. The CDR3 contains 13 residues. Germline assignment: CDR1 SGHDT and CDR2 YYEEEE. The chain's CDR3 is CASSLQGAWEQYF. CDR3 DNA: TGTGCCAGCAGCTTACAGGGGGCTTGGGAGCAGTACTTC.

The chain combines TRBV7-3 with TRBJ2-2, with 14 bases matching TRBD2. The CDR3 consists of 18 residues. With 5 bases clipped from V and 4 bases from J, the junction kept 9 bases outside the gene matches. Germline V gives CDR1 SGHTA, CDR2 FQGTGA. The chain's CDR3 is CASSRGTSGGPGTGELFF. CDR3 nucleotides: TGTGCCAGCAGCCGTGGGACTAGCGGGGGCCCAGGCACCGGGGAGCTGTTTTTT.

This chain uses TRBV29-1 with TRBJ2-3; D not certain. Trimming pared 6 bases from V and 1 base from J, leaving 11 bases between. CDR1 and CDR2 from the germline V gene are SQVTM and ANQGSEA. The CDR3 has 13 amino acids. The CDR3 protein is CSVARLGTDTQYF. The CDR3 DNA is TGCAGCGTGGCCCGCCTGGGCACAGATACGCAGTATTTT.

This rearrangement joins TRBV30 to TRBJ1-4; TRBD1 matches 7 bases. This CDR3 is built from 15 residues. Per the germline V gene, CDR1 is GTSNPN and CDR2 is SVGIG (reference sequence). V shed 2 bases and J 2 bases; nucleotides not matched to a gene: 5. CDR3 residues: CAWSQPTGTNEKLFF. The CDR3 DNA reads as TGTGCCTGGAGTCAACCGACAGGGACTAATGAAAAACTGTTTTTT.

The chain combines TRBV20-1 with TRBJ2-1; weak D call: TRBD1 (5 bases). Germline V gives CDR1 DFQATT, CDR2 SNEGSKA (reference sequence). Trimming removed 4 bases from V and 5 bases from J, with 6 bases in between. This CDR3 has 11 amino acids. CDR3 protein: CSAKGNNEQFF. CDR3 in DNA: TGCAGTGCTAAGGGGAACAATGAGCAGTTCTTC.

The V gene is TRBV28, the J gene TRBJ1-4, with unresolved D. Trimming pared 2 bases from V and 8 bases from J, leaving 12 bases between. This CDR3 comprises 14 residues. Germline V gene lookup returns CDR1 MDHEN and CDR2 SYDVKM. CDR3 DNA: TGTGCCAGCAGTTTAGGAGGGCTGGGGGAAAAACTGTTTTTT. As protein: CASSLGGLGEKLFF.

The chain has TRBV5-1 and TRBJ2-1; 7 bases align to TRBD2. The CDR3 spans 15 residues. V trimming: 0 bases; J trimming: 4 bases; junction bases outside the gene matches: 4. Germline V gene data show CDR1 as SGHRS and CDR2 as YFSETQ. The DNA for the CDR3 is TGCGCCAGCAGCTTGGGTAGCGGGCCATACAATGAGCAGTTCTTC. This gives the protein CASSLGSGPYNEQFF.

V and J are TRBV5-6 and TRBJ1-2; the match to TRBD1 covers 7 bases. The trim removed 4 bases at V and 8 bases at J, leaving 5 bases unmatched. This CDR3 has 12 amino acids. Germline V gene data show CDR1 as SGHDT and CDR2 as YYEEEE. The chain's CDR3 is CASSLATGGYTF. Written as DNA, the CDR3 is TGTGCCAGCAGCCTCGCGACAGGGGGCTACACCTTC.

The J gene is TRBJ2-5, the V gene TRBV4-1; perhaps TRBD1 as D (5 bases). CDR3 length: 16 residues. The V and J ends lost 4 bases and 1 base respectively, with 16 bases between them. In germline, CDR1 is MGHRA, CDR2 YSYEKL. This chain's CDR3 is CASSLDSYSLQETQYF. DNA of the CDR3: TGCGCCAGCAGCCTTGACAGTTACTCCCTCCAAGAGACCCAGTACTTC.

V is TRBV28 and J is TRBJ2-7; D unclear. Trimming shortened V by 2 bases and J by 3 bases, and 5 bases separated the two germline ends. Germline loops: CDR1 MDHEN, CDR2 SYDVKM. The CDR3 runs 12 residues. The CDR3 region has the DNA TGTGCCAGCAGTTTACCCGGCTACGAGCAGTACTTC. Amino acid sequence: CASSLPGYEQYF.

The rearrangement joins TRBV28 to TRBJ2-2; D possibly corresponds to TRBD2 (5 bases). CDR3 length: 15 amino acids. V lost 6 bases and J 4 bases, leaving 15 bases between the germline ends. CDR1 and CDR2 (germline): MDHEN, SYDVKM. Written as DNA, the CDR3 is TGTGCCAGCAGACCACTAGACGGGGTCACCGGGGAGCTGTTTTTT. Amino acids: CASRPLDGVTGELFF.

This clone was seen a handful of times. The V call is TRBV11-2, the J call TRBJ2-1, with TRBD2 as a possible D gene (6 bases). CDR3 length equals 15 residues. Trimming left V 7 bases short and J 4 bases short, with 17 bases between. Germline V gives CDR1 SGHAT, CDR2 FQNNGV. Here the CDR3 DNA reads TGTGCCAGCAACGGAGGGTCCCGACTGTACAATGAGCAGTTCTTC. This translates into CASNGGSRLYNEQFF.